A selection of T cell receptor beta chains follows, all from one sample in a study of blood T cell repertoires in COVID-19. Measured with immunoSEQ multiplex PCR; TCRdb has only the in-frame clones, and not every one. The sample has around 280,000 clones; almost 90% are singletons. The sample taken for sequencing was PBMCs or T cells enriched from blood (not recorded which). These receptors all stem from a woman younger than 35 with acute COVID-19. Both conserved end residues are part of each CDR3. D genes are given only for firm matches. Clone sizes are given selectively: once, few, many, or a class where the clone is expanded.

V gene: TRBV5-5; J gene: TRBJ2-7; D gene: TRBD1; clone size: once; CDR3 protein: CASSLDRTGPYEQYF; CDR3 DNA: TGTGCCAGCAGCTTGGATCGGACAGGCCCCTACGAGCAGTACTTC
V gene: TRBV21-1; J gene: TRBJ2-7; D gene: NA; clone size: NA; CDR3 protein: CASSNRRGAGQVLYEQYF; CDR3 DNA: TGTGCCAGCAGCAATCGAAGAGGAGCGGGACAGGTACTGTACGAGCAGTACTTC
V gene: TRBV29-1; J gene: TRBJ1-5; D gene: NA; clone size: NA; CDR3 protein: CSVQTQGGNQPQHF; CDR3 DNA: TGCAGCGTTCAGACACAGGGTGGCAATCAGCCCCAGCATTTT
V gene: TRBV19; J gene: TRBJ1-3; D gene: NA; clone size: NA; CDR3 protein: CASTAVLGNTIYF; CDR3 DNA: TGTGCCAGTACCGCAGTGCTCGGAAACACCATATATTTT
V gene: TRBV19; J gene: TRBJ2-5; D gene: TRBD2; clone size: NA; CDR3 protein: CASSTLGLAEETQYF; CDR3 DNA: TGTGCCAGTAGTACCCTGGGACTAGCGGAAGAGACCCAGTACTTC
V gene: TRBV10-3; J gene: TRBJ2-1; D gene: NA; clone size: NA; CDR3 protein: CAISESGGTDSSYNEQFF; CDR3 DNA: TGTGCCATCAGTGAGTCTGGAGGGACAGATAGCTCCTACAATGAGCAGTTCTTC
V gene: TRBV27; J gene: TRBJ1-2; D gene: TRBD1; clone size: NA; CDR3 protein: CASSFSGTGVGYTF; CDR3 DNA: TGTGCCAGCAGTTTCTCCGGGACAGGGGTTGGCTACACCTTC
V gene: TRBV18; J gene: TRBJ1-6; D gene: TRBD1; clone size: NA; CDR3 protein: CASSPPGTEYNSPLHF; CDR3 DNA: TGTGCCAGCTCACCACCGGGGACAGAATATAATTCACCCCTCCACTTT
V gene: TRBV5-5; J gene: TRBJ2-2; D gene: NA; clone size: few; CDR3 protein: CASSSRQVGTGELFF; CDR3 DNA: TGTGCCAGCAGCTCACGACAGGTTGGCACCGGGGAGCTGTTTTTT
V gene: TRBV6-5; J gene: TRBJ1-4; D gene: NA; clone size: once; CDR3 protein: CASTSTRGGEEKLFF; CDR3 DNA: TGTGCCAGCACCTCCACCCGGGGGGGAGAAGAAAAACTGTTTTTT
V gene: TRBV7-9; J gene: TRBJ2-1; D gene: TRBD1; clone size: NA; CDR3 protein: CASSLSVLPGQSYNEQFF; CDR3 DNA: TGTGCCAGCAGCTTATCGGTTCTCCCGGGACAGTCCTACAATGAGCAGTTCTTC
V gene: TRBV5-1; J gene: TRBJ2-7; D gene: TRBD1; clone size: NA; CDR3 protein: CASSLGQGPTGQYF; CDR3 DNA: TGCGCCAGCAGCTTAGGACAGGGTCCTACGGGGCAGTACTTC
V gene: TRBV7-2; J gene: TRBJ1-1; D gene: NA; clone size: NA; CDR3 protein: CASSFSGNTEAFF; CDR3 DNA: TGTGCCAGCAGCTTTTCAGGTAACACTGAAGCTTTCTTT
V gene: TRBV18; J gene: TRBJ2-6; D gene: TRBD1; clone size: NA; CDR3 protein: CASSPDRAGANVLTF; CDR3 DNA: TGTGCCAGCTCACCGGACAGGGCCGGGGCCAACGTCCTGACTTTC
V gene: TRBV27; J gene: TRBJ2-1; D gene: NA; clone size: NA; CDR3 protein: CASRIDGSSEQFF; CDR3 DNA: TGTGCCAGCAGGATAGATGGCTCTAGTGAGCAGTTCTTC
V gene: TRBV30; J gene: TRBJ2-2; D gene: NA; clone size: few; CDR3 protein: CAWSVRRDGELFF; CDR3 DNA: TGTGCCTGGAGTGTACGGCGGGATGGGGAGCTGTTTTTT
V gene: TRBV2; J gene: TRBJ1-5; D gene: NA; clone size: NA; CDR3 protein: CASRRGYGNQPQHF; CDR3 DNA: TGTGCCAGCCGAAGGGGTTATGGCAATCAGCCCCAGCATTTT
V gene: TRBV27; J gene: TRBJ2-5; D gene: NA; clone size: NA; CDR3 protein: CASSPSGLSQETQYF; CDR3 DNA: TGTGCCAGCAGCCCCAGTGGTCTCTCTCAAGAGACCCAGTACTTC
V gene: TRBV28; J gene: TRBJ2-7; D gene: NA; clone size: few; CDR3 protein: CASSLSRYEQYF; CDR3 DNA: TGTGCCAGCAGTTTATCCCGGTACGAGCAGTACTTC
V gene: TRBV6-6; J gene: TRBJ1-2; D gene: NA; clone size: once; CDR3 protein: CASSRTTGTAVNYGYTF; CDR3 DNA: TGTGCCAGCAGCCGAACCACAGGAACCGCGGTTAACTATGGCTACACCTTC
V gene: TRBV7-3; J gene: TRBJ2-7; D gene: TRBD2; clone size: NA; CDR3 protein: CASSFVTGGLAGGLGNEQYF; CDR3 DNA: TGTGCCAGCAGCTTCGTGACAGGGGGACTAGCGGGAGGCCTCGGGAACGAGCAGTACTTC
V gene: TRBV2; J gene: TRBJ1-2; D gene: NA; clone size: NA; CDR3 protein: CASSKTGSNYGYTF; CDR3 DNA: TGTGCCAGTTCAAAAACAGGGTCTAACTATGGCTACACCTTC
V gene: TRBV6-1; J gene: TRBJ2-1; D gene: TRBD2; clone size: NA; CDR3 protein: CASSEGLAGGPGVLEQFF; CDR3 DNA: TGTGCCAGCAGTGAAGGACTAGCGGGAGGGCCGGGAGTCCTTGAGCAGTTCTTC
V gene: TRBV3-1/TRBV3-2; J gene: TRBJ2-3; D gene: NA; clone size: once; CDR3 protein: CASSQQGLRTDTQYF; CDR3 DNA: TGTGCCAGCAGCCAACAAGGACTGCGCACAGATACGCAGTATTTT
V gene: TRBV13; J gene: TRBJ2-6; D gene: NA; clone size: NA; CDR3 protein: CASSFSETGANVLTF; CDR3 DNA: TGTGCCAGCAGCTTCTCAGAAACTGGGGCCAACGTCCTGACTTTC
V gene: TRBV7-8; J gene: TRBJ2-1; D gene: NA; clone size: NA; CDR3 protein: CASSLAELSYNEQFF; CDR3 DNA: TGTGCCAGCAGCTTAGCGGAGCTCTCCTACAATGAGCAGTTCTTC
V gene: TRBV7-2; J gene: TRBJ2-7; D gene: NA; clone size: NA; CDR3 protein: CASSRRDFTEQYF; CDR3 DNA: TGTGCCAGCAGCCGCCGGGACTTTACCGAGCAGTACTTC
V gene: TRBV27; J gene: TRBJ2-3; D gene: TRBD2; clone size: NA; CDR3 protein: CASSPGTSGTDTQYF; CDR3 DNA: TGTGCCAGCAGCCCAGGGACTAGCGGCACAGATACGCAGTATTTT
V gene: TRBV27; J gene: TRBJ1-1; D gene: NA; clone size: NA; CDR3 protein: CASSLSRDTEAFF; CDR3 DNA: TGTGCCAGCAGTTTGTCCCGGGACACTGAAGCTTTCTTT
V gene: TRBV2; J gene: TRBJ1-4; D gene: TRBD1; clone size: NA; CDR3 protein: CASSRTGEIEEKLFF; CDR3 DNA: TGTGCCAGCAGTCGAACAGGGGAGATAGAAGAAAAACTGTTTTTT
V gene: TRBV9; J gene: TRBJ2-5; D gene: NA; clone size: once; CDR3 protein: CASSTSSGETQYF; CDR3 DNA: TGTGCCAGCAGCACATCCTCCGGGGAGACCCAGTACTTC
V gene: TRBV10-2; J gene: TRBJ2-5; D gene: TRBD1; clone size: NA; CDR3 protein: CASSEPGGEETQYF; CDR3 DNA: TGCGCCAGCAGTGAACCAGGGGGCGAAGAGACCCAGTACTTC